The rows below give T cell receptor beta chains drawn from one sample of a study of beta chain features in type 1 diabetes. Clones were read by immunoSEQ multiplex PCR, and TCRdb kept only the in-frame ones, dropping some. Of about 140,000 clones in the sample, about a tenth were seen once. Sequenced: central memory CD4+ T cells from blood. The source is a woman between 35 and 50 years old in good health. Each CDR3 is given with its conserved first and last residue. Each record gives: V gene, clone size, D gene, J gene, CDR3 DNA, CDR3 protein. The D gene is left open where the match is weak. Clone size, where shown, is once, few, many, or a class for clones that have expanded.

>TRBV7-9|few|TRBD2|TRBJ2-7
TGTGCCAGCAGCTTAGAGTCCCGGGTTGGGAGGGCCTACGAGCAGTACTTC
CASSLESRVGRAYEQYF
>TRBV27|many|TRBD1|TRBJ2-2
TGTGCCAGCAGTTCTAGACAGGGGGCATGGACCGGGGAGCTGTTTTTT
CASSSRQGAWTGELFF
>TRBV4-3|NA|NA|TRBJ2-4
TGCGCCAGCAGCCAAGATACCGGGGGGCGGAACATTCAGTACTTC
CASSQDTGGRNIQYF
>TRBV2|few|TRBD1|TRBJ1-2
TGTGCCAGCAGTTTTGGACAGGGGGCCTTTGGCTACACCTTC
CASSFGQGAFGYTF
>TRBV29-1|many|TRBD2|TRBJ2-3
TGCAGCGTCCACGGGGGGGTCACAGATACGCAGTATTTT
CSVHGGVTDTQYF
>TRBV6-5|NA|TRBD1|TRBJ1-6
TGTGCCAGCTCGAGACAGGGGATTAATTCACCCCTCCACTTT
CASSRQGINSPLHF
>TRBV2|NA|NA|TRBJ1-4
TGTGCCAGCACCCCCACAGCCATGGGTGAAAAACTGTTTTTT
CASTPTAMGEKLFF
>TRBV6-1|few|NA|TRBJ2-3
TGTGCCAGCATCGACTCCCGGCCCACAGATACGCAGTATTTT
CASIDSRPTDTQYF
>TRBV6-4|few|NA|TRBJ2-5
TGTGCCAGCAGTTATCATCTAGTGGAGACCCAGTACTTC
CASSYHLVETQYF
>TRBV15|NA|NA|TRBJ1-2
TGTGCCACCAGCAGAGGGGGGGGCAGCGGCTACACCTTC
CATSRGGGSGYTF
>TRBV5-1|few|TRBD2|TRBJ2-3
TGCGCCAGCAGCCCTCGGCCCCCTAGCGGGGGTAGGACAGATACGCAGTATTTT
CASSPRPPSGGRTDTQYF
>TRBV28|few|NA|TRBJ1-5
TGTGCCAGCAGTTTTCTAGGAGGGACCTCCAATCAGCCCCAGCATTTT
CASSFLGGTSNQPQHF
>TRBV5-1|few|NA|TRBJ1-5
TGCGCCAGCCGGCGGATGCCGGGGAGCAATCAGCCCCAGCATTTT
CASRRMPGSNQPQHF
>TRBV11-2|once|NA|TRBJ2-7
TGTGCCAGCAGCTTAATCACAGGGAACTACGAGCAGTACTTC
CASSLITGNYEQYF
>TRBV6-5|NA|NA|TRBJ2-5
TGTGCCAGCAGTCCCGGACAGCAAGAGACCCAGTACTTC
CASSPGQQETQYF
>TRBV5-1|few|TRBD1|TRBJ1-6
TGCGCCAGCACCGGGACAGGGACGGAATCACCCCTCCACTTT
CASTGTGTESPLHF
>TRBV27|many|NA|TRBJ2-2
TGTGCCAGCAGACGGGTTTTGGACACCGGGGAGCTGTTTTTT
CASRRVLDTGELFF
>TRBV27|NA|NA|TRBJ2-3
TGTGCCAGCAGGCGGGACTTCTCCTCTCACACAGATACGCAGTATTTT
CASRRDFSSHTDTQYF
>TRBV6-5|few|NA|TRBJ2-2
TGTGCCAGCAGTTACTCGCAACAGTTGCCCGGGGAGCTGTTTTTT
CASSYSQQLPGELFF
>TRBV19|few|NA|TRBJ1-5
TGTGCCAGTAGTATACGGAGAGGCAATCAGCCCCAGCATTTT
CASSIRRGNQPQHF
>TRBV2|NA|TRBD1|TRBJ2-3
TGTGCCAGCAGTCCCGGGACAGGGGGTTGGGATACGCAGTATTTT
CASSPGTGGWDTQYF
>TRBV6-1|NA|NA|TRBJ1-5
TGTGCCAGCAGTACTCAGTCTCGGGTTGACCAGCCCCAGCATTTT
CASSTQSRVDQPQHF
>TRBV7-2|NA|NA|TRBJ1-5
TGTGCCAGCAGCTTTCGGCAGGGCAGCCAGCATTTT
CASSFRQGSQHF
>TRBV4-2|NA|NA|TRBJ1-3
TGTGCCAGCAGCCCGGGACTAGGCATTGGAAACACCATATATTTT
CASSPGLGIGNTIYF
>TRBV6-6|NA|TRBD2|TRBJ2-5
TGTGCCAGCAGCCACCTCGGGACTAGAGAGACCCAGTACTTC
CASSHLGTRETQYF
>TRBV27|few|TRBD2|TRBJ2-6
TGTGCCAGCGCTGGACTAGCCAGCTCTGGGGCCAACGTCCTGACTTTC
CASAGLASSGANVLTF
>TRBV5-5|few|NA|TRBJ2-1
TGTGCCAGCAGCCCCTACATAGCCCATGAGCAGTTCTTC
CASSPYIAHEQFF
>TRBV4-3|NA|NA|TRBJ1-2
TGCGCCAGCAGCCAAGAGACGGAGAACTATGGCTACACCTTC
CASSQETENYGYTF
>TRBV7-2|few|NA|TRBJ2-3
TGTGCCAGCAGCTTATCTCGGGATACGCAGTATTTT
CASSLSRDTQYF
>TRBV6-4|NA|TRBD1|TRBJ1-6
TGTGCCAGCTCCCTGACCGGGACAGGGGCGTCACCCCTCCACTTT
CASSLTGTGASPLHF
>TRBV2|NA|NA|TRBJ2-7
TGTGCCAGCAGCGGGACAAGCTACGAGCAGTACTTC
CASSGTSYEQYF
>TRBV5-1|few|TRBD2|TRBJ2-1
TGCGCCAGCAGCTATACTGCCGGGACTAGCAATAATGAGCAGTTCTTC
CASSYTAGTSNNEQFF
>TRBV6-1|few|NA|TRBJ1-6
TGTGCCAGCAGAATTGTTCCCGCGGGCTCACCCCTCCACTTT
CASRIVPAGSPLHF
>TRBV10-3|NA|TRBD1|TRBJ2-3
TGTGCCATCAGTAGGACAGGGGCCGGCACAGATACGCAGTATTTT
CAISRTGAGTDTQYF
>TRBV5-5|NA|NA|TRBJ2-1
TGTGCCAGCAGCCGCGACGGGTACAATGAGCAGTTCTTC
CASSRDGYNEQFF
>TRBV9|NA|TRBD1|TRBJ1-5
TGTGCCCCTTGCGTAGGCCCTAGACAGGGATGGAATCAGCCCCAGCATTTT
CAPCVGPRQGWNQPQHF
>TRBV27|NA|NA|TRBJ1-2
TGTGCCAGCAGTTTGATTCAGGGCAATGGCTACACCTTC
CASSLIQGNGYTF
>TRBV6-1|few|NA|TRBJ1-5
TGTGCCAGCAGTGAACCCGCGGCTAATCAGCCCCAGCATTTT
CASSEPAANQPQHF
>TRBV7-2|many|TRBD2|TRBJ2-4
TGTGCCAGCAGCTTCGGACTAGCCGACAACATTCAGTACTTC
CASSFGLADNIQYF
>TRBV18|NA|TRBD1|TRBJ2-1
TGTGCCAGCTCACTTACAGGGGACAATGAGCAGTTCTTC
CASSLTGDNEQFF
>TRBV4-3|NA|TRBD2|TRBJ2-3
TGCGCCAGCAGCCAAACGGCACTAGCGGGGGACCTCCAAGTCCCAGATACGCAGTATTTT
CASSQTALAGDLQVPDTQYF
>TRBV2|NA|NA|TRBJ1-3
TGTGCCAGCAGTGGTGAGGACTCCCTGCGGAACACCATATATTTT
CASSGEDSLRNTIYF
>TRBV7-9|few|TRBD1|TRBJ2-7
TGTGCCAGCAGCTTGCGGACAGGGGATTTCGAGCAGTACTTC
CASSLRTGDFEQYF
>TRBV6-5|NA|NA|TRBJ2-3
TGTGCCAGCGGCCGGGGTCCGATAGATACGCAGTATTTT
CASGRGPIDTQYF
>TRBV10-3|NA|NA|TRBJ2-3
TGTGCCATCAGGGACTATTCGACAGATACGCAGTATTTT
CAIRDYSTDTQYF
>TRBV27|NA|TRBD1|TRBJ2-1
TGTGCCAGCAGACCCCTCGACAGGGGCCTAGGTGAGCAGTTCTTC
CASRPLDRGLGEQFF
>TRBV11-2|NA|TRBD1|TRBJ2-7
TGTGCCAGCAGCTTAAGAGGCCGGGACAGGGGCTCCTACGAGCAGTACTTC
CASSLRGRDRGSYEQYF
>TRBV28|few|NA|TRBJ1-6
TGTGCCAGCAGTCCCAGCTATAATTCACCCCTCCACTTT
CASSPSYNSPLHF
>TRBV7-2|many|NA|TRBJ2-3
TGTGCCAGCAGCTTAGCGGGGGCCACAGATACGCAGTATTTT
CASSLAGATDTQYF
>TRBV6-4|few|NA|TRBJ1-1
TGTGCCAGCAGAGCACAGTATATGAACACTGAAGCTTTCTTT
CASRAQYMNTEAFF
>TRBV7-9|NA|NA|TRBJ1-4
TGTGCCAGCAGGCCAGGGGCTAATGAAAAACTGTTTTTT
CASRPGANEKLFF
>TRBV18|many|NA|TRBJ2-3
TGTGCCAGCTCCCAGGGCACGGCAGATACGCAGTATTTT
CASSQGTADTQYF
>TRBV7-6|NA|TRBD1|TRBJ1-1
TGTGCCAGCGGAGTTGCAGGGGGTGAAGCTTTCTTT
CASGVAGGEAFF
>TRBV19|few|NA|TRBJ2-5
TGTGCCAGTAGTAAAGGTGTCCTAGAGGAGACCCAGTACTTC
CASSKGVLEETQYF
>TRBV19|NA|TRBD1|TRBJ2-1
TGTGCCAGTAGTATCCTGGACAGGGGGAGAGGTGAGCAGTTCTTC
CASSILDRGRGEQFF
>TRBV5-1|few|NA|TRBJ2-7
TGCGCCAGCAGCAGGGACACCGGCTCCTACGAGCAGTACTTC
CASSRDTGSYEQYF
>TRBV7-2|NA|TRBD2|TRBJ2-3
TGTGCCAGCAGCTTAGTAGCGGGGTTCACAGATACGCAGTATTTT
CASSLVAGFTDTQYF
>TRBV7-9|NA|NA|TRBJ1-6
TGTGCCAGCAGCTTAGGCTGGACAGAAAATTCACCCCTCCACTTT
CASSLGWTENSPLHF
>TRBV6-6|NA|TRBD1|TRBJ2-2
TGTGCCAGCAGTACCGGGACAGCGAACACCGGGGAGCTGTTTTTT
CASSTGTANTGELFF